This paragraph covers one T cell receptor (beta chain) sequence. The antigen remains undetermined. As every portion of the isolated RNA was reverse transcribed, the sequencing read expressed TCRB transcripts. Generated by immunoSEQ multiplex PCR, the TCRdb table keeps only in-frame clones and is missing some. The sample has fewer than 300,000 clones; roughly 22% are singletons. All of the sorted populations showed purity greater than 98%. The sample is drawn from a study of beta chain features in type 1 diabetes. Study-level background: Age, gender and cell yields were similar between patients and healthy donors. Study-wide results and caveats: When Type 1 diabetes patients were examined, their TCRB CDR3s proved moderately but significantly shorter in all four CD4+ subsets. A pattern of fewer insertions and more deletions at VDJ junctions was seen in type 1 diabetes patients. Comparison showed that naive, central memory and Treg TCRB repertoires appeared more similar among patients than among healthy donors.

Germline V gives CDR1 SGHTA, CDR2 FQGNSA. The CDR3 loop spans 18 amino acids. Trimming took off 3 bases at V and 4 bases at J, with 24 bases between the two ends. The clonotype was recovered from a woman in her forties with type 1 diabetes. The source material was naive CD4+ T cells from blood. The chain couples TRBV7-2 to TRBJ1-2; D is perhaps TRBD1 (5 bases). CDR3 amino acids: CASSFPAAGEGHSYGYTF. The CDR3 DNA follows: TGTGCCAGCAGCTTTCCGGCCGCCGGGGAGGGGCATAGCTATGGCTACACCTTC.